The entry below gives a single T cell receptor beta chain sequence along with its context. This entry is derived from a study of T cell repertoires in cytomegalovirus infection. In TCRdb, the reads were re-called with MiXCR into one record per CDR3 protein. This table holds a few hundred thousand distinct CDR3 sequences, around a sixth found once. Sequencing was carried out using PBMCs. This clonotype originated in a human donor in good health (CMV status not recorded). Some clones in this sample may be carry-over from other donors' samples.

DNA of the CDR3: TGTGCCAGCGGAGCCACGAGCGGGGGGGCCAATGAGCAGTTCTTC. Its protein is CASGATSGGANEQFF. J is TRBJ2-1 and V is TRBV7-9; 10 nucleotides agree with TRBD2. CDR1 and CDR2 (germline): SEHNR, FQNEAQ (reference sequence). This CDR3 comprises 15 residues. The ends lost 8 bases at V and 6 bases at J; junction bases unmatched: 10.